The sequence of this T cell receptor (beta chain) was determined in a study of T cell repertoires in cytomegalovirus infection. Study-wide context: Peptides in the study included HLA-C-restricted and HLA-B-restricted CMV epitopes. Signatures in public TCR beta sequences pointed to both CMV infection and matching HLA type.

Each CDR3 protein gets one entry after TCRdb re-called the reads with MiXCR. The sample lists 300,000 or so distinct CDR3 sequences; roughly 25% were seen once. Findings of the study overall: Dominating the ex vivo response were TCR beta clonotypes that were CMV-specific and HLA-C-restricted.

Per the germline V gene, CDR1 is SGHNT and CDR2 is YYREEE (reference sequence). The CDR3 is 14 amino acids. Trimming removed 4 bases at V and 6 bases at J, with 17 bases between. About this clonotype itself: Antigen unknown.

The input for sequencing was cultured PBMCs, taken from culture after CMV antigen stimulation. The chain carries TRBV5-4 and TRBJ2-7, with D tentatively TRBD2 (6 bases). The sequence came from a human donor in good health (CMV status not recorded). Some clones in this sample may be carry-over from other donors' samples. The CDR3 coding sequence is TGTGCCAGCAGCATGGCGAGGAGGGCCATCGAGCAGTACTTC. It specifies CASSMARRAIEQYF.